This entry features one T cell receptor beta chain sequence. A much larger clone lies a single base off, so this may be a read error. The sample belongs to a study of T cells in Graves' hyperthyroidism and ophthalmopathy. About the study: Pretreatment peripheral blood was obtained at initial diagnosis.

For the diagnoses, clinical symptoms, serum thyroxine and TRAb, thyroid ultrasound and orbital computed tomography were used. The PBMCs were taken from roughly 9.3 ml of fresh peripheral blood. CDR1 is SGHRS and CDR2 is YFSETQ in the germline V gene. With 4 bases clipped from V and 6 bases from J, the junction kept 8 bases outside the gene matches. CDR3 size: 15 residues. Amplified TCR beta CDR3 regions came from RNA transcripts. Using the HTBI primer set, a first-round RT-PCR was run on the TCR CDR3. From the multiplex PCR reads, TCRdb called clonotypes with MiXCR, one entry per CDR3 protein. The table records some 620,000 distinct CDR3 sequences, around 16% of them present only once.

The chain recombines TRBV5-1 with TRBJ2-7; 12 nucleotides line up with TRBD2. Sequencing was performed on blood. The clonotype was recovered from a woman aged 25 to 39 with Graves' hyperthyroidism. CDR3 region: CASSVTSGSSGEQYF. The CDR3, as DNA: TGCGCCAGCAGCGTGACTAGCGGGAGTTCCGGCGAGCAGTACTTC.